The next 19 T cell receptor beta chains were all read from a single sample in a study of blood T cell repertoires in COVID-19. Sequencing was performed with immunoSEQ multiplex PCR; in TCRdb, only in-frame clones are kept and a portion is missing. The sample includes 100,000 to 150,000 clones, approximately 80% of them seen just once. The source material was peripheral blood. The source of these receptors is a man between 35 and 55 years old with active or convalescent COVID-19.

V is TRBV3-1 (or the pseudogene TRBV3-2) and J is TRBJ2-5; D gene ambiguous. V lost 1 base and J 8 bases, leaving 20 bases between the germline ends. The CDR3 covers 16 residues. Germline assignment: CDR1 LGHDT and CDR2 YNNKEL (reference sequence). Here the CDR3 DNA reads TGTGCCAGCAGCCAAGCGGAGACCCAATTCTCCCGCACCCAGTACTTC. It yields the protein CASSQAETQFSRTQYF.

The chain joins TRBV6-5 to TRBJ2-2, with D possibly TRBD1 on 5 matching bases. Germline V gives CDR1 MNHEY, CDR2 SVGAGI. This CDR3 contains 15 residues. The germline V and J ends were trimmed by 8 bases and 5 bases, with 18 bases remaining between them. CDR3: CASCQGSLGTGELFF. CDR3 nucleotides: TGTGCCAGCTGTCAGGGTTCGTTAGGAACCGGGGAGCTGTTTTTT.

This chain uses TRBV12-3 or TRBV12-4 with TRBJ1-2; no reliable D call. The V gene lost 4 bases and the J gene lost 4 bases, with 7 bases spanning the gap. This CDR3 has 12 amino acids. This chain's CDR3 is CASSYEGYGYTF. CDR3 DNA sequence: TGTGCCAGCAGTTACGAGGGCTATGGCTACACCTTC.

In DNA, the CDR3 is TGTGCCAGCAGCTTCCGCGGGACAGGACTTACTAATGAAAAACTGTTTTTT. This translates into CASSFRGTGLTNEKLFF. V usage is TRBV5-6 and J usage is TRBJ1-4, with 8 bases lining up with TRBD1. Germline values: CDR1 SGHDT, CDR2 YYEEEE. This CDR3 has 17 residues. With V trimmed by 2 bases and J by 2 bases, 8 bases remained unmatched.

The CDR3 loop is CASGAAGGSQETQYF. The CDR3 coding sequence is TGTGCCAGCGGTGCGGCAGGGGGCTCACAAGAGACCCAGTACTTC. The chain has TRBV6-6 and TRBJ2-5; TRBD1 matches at 8 bases. CDR1 MNHNY and CDR2 SVGAGI come from the germline V gene (reference sequence). After removal of 8 bases from V and 2 bases from J, the junction contained 10 bases not matched to a gene. The CDR3 length is 15 residues.

The CDR3 loop reads CASTLGRGREQYF. The CDR3 coding sequence is TGTGCCAGCACCCTAGGAAGGGGGCGGGAGCAGTACTTC. V is TRBV12-3 or TRBV12-4 and J is TRBJ2-7, with 7 bases fitting TRBD1. This CDR3 contains 13 residues. Trimming took 7 bases from V and 7 from J; bases not matched to a gene: 10.

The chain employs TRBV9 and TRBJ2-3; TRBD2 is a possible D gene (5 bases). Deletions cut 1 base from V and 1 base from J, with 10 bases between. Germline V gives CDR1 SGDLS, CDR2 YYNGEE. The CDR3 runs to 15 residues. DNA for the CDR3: TGTGCCAGCAGCGTACGGGGTCAGGGCACAGATACGCAGTATTTT. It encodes CASSVRGQGTDTQYF.

The CDR3 is CASSFGKGTEAFF. The CDR3 DNA sequence: TGTGCCAGCAGCTTCGGGAAGGGAACTGAAGCTTTCTTT. V and J are TRBV5-5 and TRBJ1-1; D is uncertain. In germline, CDR1 is SGHKS, CDR2 YYEKEE (reference sequence). This CDR3 spans 13 amino acids. Trimming left V 2 bases short and J 5 bases short, with 10 bases between.

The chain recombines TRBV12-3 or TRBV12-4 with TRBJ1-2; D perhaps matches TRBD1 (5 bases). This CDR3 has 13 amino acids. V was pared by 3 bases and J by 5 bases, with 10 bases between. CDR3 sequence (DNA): TGTGCCAGCAGTTTCCGGGGGGGGTATGGCTACACCTTC. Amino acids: CASSFRGGYGYTF.

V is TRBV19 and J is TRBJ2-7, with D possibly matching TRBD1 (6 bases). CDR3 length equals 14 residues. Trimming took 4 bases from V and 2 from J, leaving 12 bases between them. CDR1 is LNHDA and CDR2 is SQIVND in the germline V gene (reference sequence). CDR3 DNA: TGTGCCAGTAGTAATCAGGGGACACCCTACGAGCAGTACTTC. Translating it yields CASSNQGTPYEQYF.

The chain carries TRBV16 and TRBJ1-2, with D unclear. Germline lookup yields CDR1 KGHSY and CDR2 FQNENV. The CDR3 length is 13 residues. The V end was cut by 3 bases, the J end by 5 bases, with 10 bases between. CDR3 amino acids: CASSHDTAYGYTF. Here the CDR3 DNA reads TGTGCCAGCAGCCATGACACTGCTTATGGCTACACCTTC. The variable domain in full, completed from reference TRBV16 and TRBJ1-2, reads GEEVAQTPKHLVRGEGQKAKLYCAPIKGHSYVFWYQQVLKNEFKFLISFQNENVFDETGMPKERFSAKCLPNSPCSLEIQATKLEDSAVYFCASSHDTAYGYTFGSGTRLTVV.

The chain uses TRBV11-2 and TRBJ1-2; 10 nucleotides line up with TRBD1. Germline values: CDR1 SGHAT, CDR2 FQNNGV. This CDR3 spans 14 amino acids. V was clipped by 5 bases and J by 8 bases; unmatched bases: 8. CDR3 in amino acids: CASSRGGTGEGYTF. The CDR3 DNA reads TGTGCCAGCAGCAGGGGGGGGACAGGGGAAGGCTACACCTTC.

This chain's CDR3 is CASSSGLAGGLETQYF. DNA for the CDR3: TGCGCCAGCAGCTCAGGACTAGCGGGGGGGTTGGAGACCCAGTACTTC. The genes are TRBV5-1 and TRBJ2-5; 15 bases fit TRBD2. Germline trimming cut 3 bases from V and 5 bases from J; bases unmatched to any gene: 5. From germline, CDR1 is SGHRS and CDR2 YFSETQ. CDR3 size: 16 residues.

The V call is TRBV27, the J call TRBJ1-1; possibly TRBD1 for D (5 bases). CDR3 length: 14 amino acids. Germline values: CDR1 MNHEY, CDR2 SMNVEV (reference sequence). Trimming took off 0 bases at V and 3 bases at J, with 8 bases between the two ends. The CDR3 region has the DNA TGTGCCAGCAGTTTATCGGGGGGGTACACTGAAGCTTTCTTT. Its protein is CASSLSGGYTEAFF.

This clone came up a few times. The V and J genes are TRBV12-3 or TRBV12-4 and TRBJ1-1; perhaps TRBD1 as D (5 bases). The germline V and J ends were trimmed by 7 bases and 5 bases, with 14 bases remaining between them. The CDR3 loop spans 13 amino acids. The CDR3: CASTLGGLTEAFF. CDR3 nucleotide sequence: TGTGCCAGCACCCTCGGGGGGTTGACTGAAGCTTTCTTT.

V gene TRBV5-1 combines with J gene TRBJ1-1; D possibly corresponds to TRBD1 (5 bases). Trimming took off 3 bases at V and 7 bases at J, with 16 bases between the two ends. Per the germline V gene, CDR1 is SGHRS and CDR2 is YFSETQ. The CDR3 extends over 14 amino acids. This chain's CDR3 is CASSSGRGMDEAFF. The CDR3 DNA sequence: TGCGCCAGCAGCTCTGGGAGGGGCATGGATGAAGCTTTCTTT.

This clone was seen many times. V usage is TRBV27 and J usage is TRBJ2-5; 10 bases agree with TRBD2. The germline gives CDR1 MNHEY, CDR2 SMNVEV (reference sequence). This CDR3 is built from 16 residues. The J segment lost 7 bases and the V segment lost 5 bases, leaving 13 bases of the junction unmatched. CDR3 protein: CASSLLAGYGEATQYF. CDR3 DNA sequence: TGTGCCAGCAGTCTACTAGCGGGGTACGGGGAAGCGACCCAGTACTTC.

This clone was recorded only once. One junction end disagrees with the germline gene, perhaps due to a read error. CDR3 residues: CASSLRPGLPDF. In DNA form, the CDR3 reads TGTGCCAGCAGCTTAAGGCCGGGACTTCCGGACTTC. This chain uses TRBV7-2 with TRBJ2-5; TRBD2 might be the D (6 bases). Germline assignment: CDR1 SGHTA and CDR2 FQGNSA. The CDR3 consists of 12 residues.

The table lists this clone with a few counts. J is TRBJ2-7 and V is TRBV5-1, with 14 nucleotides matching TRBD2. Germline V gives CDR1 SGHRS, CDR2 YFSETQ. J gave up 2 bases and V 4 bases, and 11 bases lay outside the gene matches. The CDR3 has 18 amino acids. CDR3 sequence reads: CASSPRLAGGPRPYEQYF. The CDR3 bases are TGCGCCAGCAGCCCCCGACTAGCGGGGGGGCCACGCCCCTACGAGCAGTACTTC.